The entry below gives a single T cell receptor beta chain sequence along with its context. Its antigen is undetermined. This entry comes from a study of cytomegalovirus exposure and HLA in healthy donors. Study at large: A prior study identified approximately 110 million unique TCR beta sequences from 180 million or so T cells. General observations from the study: Beyond CMV serostatus, there was no information to go on about immune exposure. Follow-up analysis found HLA locus-dependent TCR association rates, highest for DRB1 and lowest for HLA-C.

Both 60 Vbeta primers and 13 Jbeta primers went into the PCR. How the authors handled the data: About 10 million shared chains were among the roughly 78 million unique TCR beta chains that a later analysis counted. Here immunoSEQ multiplex PCR was the method, and the copy in TCRdb shows in-frame clones only, minus some. V and J calls plus clone size are reproduced from that table; the DNA served to infer D and trimming. The sample table includes 100,000 to 150,000 clones. This TCR was sampled from a woman aged 40 to 50 in good health and CMV-seronegative. Input material: PBMCs.

The CDR3 DNA is TGTGCCACCAGCAGCGGTAGCACCATATATTTT. Amino acid sequence: CATSSGSTIYF. V is TRBV15 and J is TRBJ1-3, with D unclear. Germline CDR1 and CDR2: LNHNV and YYDKDF (reference sequence). V lost 3 bases and J lost 9, with 6 bases in between. The CDR3 covers 11 residues.